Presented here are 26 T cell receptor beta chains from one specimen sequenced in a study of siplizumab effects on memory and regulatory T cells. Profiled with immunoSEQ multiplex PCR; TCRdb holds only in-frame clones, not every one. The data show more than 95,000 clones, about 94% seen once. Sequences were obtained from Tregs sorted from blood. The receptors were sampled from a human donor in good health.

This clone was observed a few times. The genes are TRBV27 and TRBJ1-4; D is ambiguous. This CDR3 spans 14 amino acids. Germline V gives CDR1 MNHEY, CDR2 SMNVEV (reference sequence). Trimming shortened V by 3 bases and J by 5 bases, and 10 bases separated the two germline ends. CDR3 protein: CASSFSRRNEKLFF. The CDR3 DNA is TGTGCCAGCAGTTTCTCCCGACGGAATGAAAAACTGTTTTTT.

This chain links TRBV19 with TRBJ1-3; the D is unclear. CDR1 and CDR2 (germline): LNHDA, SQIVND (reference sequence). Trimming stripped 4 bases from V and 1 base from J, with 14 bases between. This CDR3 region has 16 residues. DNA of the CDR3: TGTGCCAGTAGTAACCTTCCAAGTTCGTCTGGAAACACCATATATTTT. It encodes CASSNLPSSSGNTIYF.

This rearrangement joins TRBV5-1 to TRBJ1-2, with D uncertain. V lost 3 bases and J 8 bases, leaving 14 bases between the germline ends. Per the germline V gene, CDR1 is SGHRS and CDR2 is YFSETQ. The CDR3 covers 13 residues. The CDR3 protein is CASSSARGIGYTF. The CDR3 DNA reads TGCGCCAGCAGCTCAGCACGGGGTATAGGCTACACCTTC.

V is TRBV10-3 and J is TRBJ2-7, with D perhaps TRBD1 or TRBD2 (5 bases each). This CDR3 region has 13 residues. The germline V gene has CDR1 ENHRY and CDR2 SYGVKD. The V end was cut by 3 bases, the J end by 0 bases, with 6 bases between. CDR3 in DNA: TGTGCCATCAGTGATGGGACCTCCTACGAGCAGTACTTC. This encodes CAISDGTSYEQYF.

This CDR3 is CASSQDGQANNQPQHF. CDR3 in DNA: TGTGCCAGCAGCCAAGATGGGCAGGCAAACAATCAGCCCCAGCATTTT. V usage is TRBV4-2 and J usage is TRBJ1-5, with unresolved D. The CDR3 covers 16 residues. V lost 0 bases and J lost 3, with 12 bases in between. Germline V lookup: CDR1 LGHNA, CDR2 YNFKEQ.

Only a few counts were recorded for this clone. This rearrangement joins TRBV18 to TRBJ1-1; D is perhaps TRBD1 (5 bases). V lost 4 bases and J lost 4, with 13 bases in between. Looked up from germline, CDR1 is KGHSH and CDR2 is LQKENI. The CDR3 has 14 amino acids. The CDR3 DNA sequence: TGTGCCAGCTCACGCGGATGGGACCGCACTGAAGCTTTCTTT. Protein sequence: CASSRGWDRTEAFF.

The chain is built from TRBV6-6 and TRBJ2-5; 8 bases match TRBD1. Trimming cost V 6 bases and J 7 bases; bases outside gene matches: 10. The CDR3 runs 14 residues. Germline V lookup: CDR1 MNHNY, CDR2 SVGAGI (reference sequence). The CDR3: CASSYTGGRGTQYF. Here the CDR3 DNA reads TGTGCCAGCAGCTACACAGGGGGAAGGGGGACCCAGTACTTC.

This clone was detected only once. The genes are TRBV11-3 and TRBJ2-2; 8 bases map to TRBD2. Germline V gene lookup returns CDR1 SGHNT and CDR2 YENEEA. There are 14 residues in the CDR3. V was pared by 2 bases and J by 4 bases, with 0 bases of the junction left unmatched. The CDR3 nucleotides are TGTGCCAGCAGCTTACTAGCGGGCACCGGGGAGCTGTTTTTT. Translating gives CASSLLAGTGELFF.

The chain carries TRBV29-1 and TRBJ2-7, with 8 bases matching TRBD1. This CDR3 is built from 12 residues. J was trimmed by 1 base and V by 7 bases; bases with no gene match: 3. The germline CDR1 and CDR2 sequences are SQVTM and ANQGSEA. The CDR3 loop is CSGRTGSYEQYF. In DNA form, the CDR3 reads TGCAGCGGGCGGACAGGGTCCTACGAGCAGTACTTC.

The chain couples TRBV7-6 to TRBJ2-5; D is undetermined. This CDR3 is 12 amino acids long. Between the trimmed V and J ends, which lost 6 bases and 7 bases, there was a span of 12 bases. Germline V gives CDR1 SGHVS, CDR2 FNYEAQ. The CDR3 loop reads CASRTAPSTQYF. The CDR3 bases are TGTGCCAGCAGGACCGCCCCGTCGACCCAGTACTTC.

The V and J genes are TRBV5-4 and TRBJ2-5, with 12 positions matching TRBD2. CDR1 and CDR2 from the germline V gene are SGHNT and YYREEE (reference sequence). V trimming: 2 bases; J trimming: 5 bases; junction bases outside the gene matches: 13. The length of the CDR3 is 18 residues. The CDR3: CASSLGSASGGAWETQYF. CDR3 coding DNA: TGTGCCAGCAGCTTAGGCTCTGCTAGCGGGGGGGCCTGGGAGACCCAGTACTTC.

Written as DNA, the CDR3 is TGTGCCTGGATGGTTAACAATGAGCAGTTCTTC. Amino acid sequence: CAWMVNNEQFF. V is TRBV30 and J is TRBJ2-1; D is unclear. V lost 4 bases and J 5 bases, leaving 6 bases between the germline ends. The CDR3 contains 11 residues. Germline V gives CDR1 GTSNPN, CDR2 SVGIG (reference sequence).

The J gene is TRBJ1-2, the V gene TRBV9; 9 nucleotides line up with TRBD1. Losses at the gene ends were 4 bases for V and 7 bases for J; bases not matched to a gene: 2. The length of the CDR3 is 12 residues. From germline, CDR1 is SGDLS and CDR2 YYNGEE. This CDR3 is CASSRDRVGYTF. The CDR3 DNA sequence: TGTGCCAGCAGCCGGGACAGGGTTGGCTACACCTTC.

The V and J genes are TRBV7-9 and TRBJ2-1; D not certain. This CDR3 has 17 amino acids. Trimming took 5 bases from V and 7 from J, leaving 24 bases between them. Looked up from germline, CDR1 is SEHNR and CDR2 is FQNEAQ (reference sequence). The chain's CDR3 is CASSHRSERAPENEQFF. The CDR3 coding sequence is TGTGCCAGCAGCCACCGAAGTGAGCGAGCGCCGGAAAATGAGCAGTTCTTC. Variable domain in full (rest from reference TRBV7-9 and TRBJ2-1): DTGVSQNPRHKITKRGQNVTFRCDPISEHNRLYWYRQTLGQGPEFLTYFQNEAQLEKSRLLSDRFSAERPKGSFSTLEIQRTEQGDSAMYLCASSHRSERAPENEQFFGPGTRLTVL.

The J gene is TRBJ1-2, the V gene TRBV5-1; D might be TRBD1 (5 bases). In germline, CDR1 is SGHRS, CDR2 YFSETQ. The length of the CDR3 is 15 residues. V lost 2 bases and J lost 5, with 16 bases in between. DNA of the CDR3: TGCGCCAGCAGCTTCAACCCCAGGGTACGATATGGCTACACCTTC. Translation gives CASSFNPRVRYGYTF.

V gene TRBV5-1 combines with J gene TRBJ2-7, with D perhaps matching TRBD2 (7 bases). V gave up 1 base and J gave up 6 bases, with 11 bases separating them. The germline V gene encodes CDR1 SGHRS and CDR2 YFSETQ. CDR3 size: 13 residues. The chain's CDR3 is CASSLRGGPEQYF. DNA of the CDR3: TGCGCCAGCAGCTTGAGGGGGGGGCCCGAGCAGTACTTC.

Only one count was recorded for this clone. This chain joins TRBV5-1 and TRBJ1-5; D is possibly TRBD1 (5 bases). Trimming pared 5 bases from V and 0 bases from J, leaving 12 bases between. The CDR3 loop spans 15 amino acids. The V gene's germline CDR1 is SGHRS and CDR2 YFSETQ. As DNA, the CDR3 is TGCGCCAGCAGACGGGACGGTTATAGCAATCAGCCCCAGCATTTT. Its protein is CASRRDGYSNQPQHF.

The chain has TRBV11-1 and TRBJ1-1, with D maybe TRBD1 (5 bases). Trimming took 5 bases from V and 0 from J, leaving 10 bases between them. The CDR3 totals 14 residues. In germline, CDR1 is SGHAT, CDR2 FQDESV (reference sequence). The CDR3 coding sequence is TGTGCCAGCAGCCGAGGGGTTATGAACACTGAAGCTTTCTTT. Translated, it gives CASSRGVMNTEAFF.

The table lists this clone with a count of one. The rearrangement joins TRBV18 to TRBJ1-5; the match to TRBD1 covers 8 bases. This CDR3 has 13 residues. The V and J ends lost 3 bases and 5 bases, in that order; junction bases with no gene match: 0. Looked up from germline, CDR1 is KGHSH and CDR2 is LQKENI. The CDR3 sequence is CASSPTGDQPQHF. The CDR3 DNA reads TGTGCCAGCTCACCGACAGGGGATCAGCCCCAGCATTTT.

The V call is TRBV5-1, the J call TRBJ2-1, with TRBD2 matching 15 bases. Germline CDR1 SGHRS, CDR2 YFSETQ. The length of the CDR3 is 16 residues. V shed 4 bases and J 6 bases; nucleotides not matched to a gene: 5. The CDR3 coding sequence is TGCGCCAGCAGCGGACTAGCGGGAGGGCTATCCAATGAGCAGTTCTTC. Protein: CASSGLAGGLSNEQFF.

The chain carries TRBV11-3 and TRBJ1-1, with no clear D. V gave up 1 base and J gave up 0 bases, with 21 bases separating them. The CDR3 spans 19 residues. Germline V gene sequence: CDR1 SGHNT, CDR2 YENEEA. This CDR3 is CASSLGVHRNSGVNTEAFF. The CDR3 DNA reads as TGTGCCAGCAGCTTAGGGGTACATCGTAATTCTGGGGTGAACACTGAAGCTTTCTTT.

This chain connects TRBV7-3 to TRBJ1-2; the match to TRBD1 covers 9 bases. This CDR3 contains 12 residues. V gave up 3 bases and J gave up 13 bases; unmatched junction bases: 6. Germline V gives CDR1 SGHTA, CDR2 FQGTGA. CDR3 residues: CASSLGDRDPTF. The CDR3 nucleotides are TGTGCCAGCAGCTTGGGGGACAGGGACCCCACCTTC. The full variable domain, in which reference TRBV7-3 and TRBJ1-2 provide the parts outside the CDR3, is GAGVSQTPSNKVTEKGKYVELRCDPISGHTALYWYRQSLGQGPEFLIYFQGTGAADDSGLPNDRFFAVRPEGSVSTLKIQRTERGDSAVYLCASSLGDRDPTFGSGTRLTVV.

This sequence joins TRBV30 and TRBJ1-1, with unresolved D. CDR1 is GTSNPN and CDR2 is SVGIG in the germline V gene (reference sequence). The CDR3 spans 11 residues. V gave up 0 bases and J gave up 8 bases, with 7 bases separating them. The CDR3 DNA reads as TGTGCCTGGAGTGTAACATTGGAAGCTTTCTTT. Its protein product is CAWSVTLEAFF.

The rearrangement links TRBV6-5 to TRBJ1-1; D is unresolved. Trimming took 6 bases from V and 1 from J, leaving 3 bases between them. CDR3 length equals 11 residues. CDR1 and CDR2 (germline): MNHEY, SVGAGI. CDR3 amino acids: CASRENTEAFF. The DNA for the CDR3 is TGTGCCAGCAGAGAGAACACTGAAGCTTTCTTT.

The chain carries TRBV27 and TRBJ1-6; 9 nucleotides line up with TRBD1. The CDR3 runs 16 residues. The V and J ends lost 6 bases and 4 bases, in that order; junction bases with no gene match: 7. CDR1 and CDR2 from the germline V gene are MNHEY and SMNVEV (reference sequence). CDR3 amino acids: CASSRTGALYNSPLHF. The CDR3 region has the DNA TGTGCCAGCAGCCGGACAGGGGCGCTTTATAATTCACCCCTCCACTTT.

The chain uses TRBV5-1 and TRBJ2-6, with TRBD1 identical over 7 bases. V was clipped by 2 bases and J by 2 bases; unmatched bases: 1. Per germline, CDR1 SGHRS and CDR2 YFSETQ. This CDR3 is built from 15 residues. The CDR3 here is CASSLGGAGANVLTF. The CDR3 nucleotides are TGCGCCAGCAGCTTAGGGGGCGCTGGGGCCAACGTCCTGACTTTC.